This paragraph covers one TCR beta chain sequence. Its matching antigen is unknown. Deletions cut 0 bases from V and 0 bases from J, with 8 bases between. The CDR3 is 15 amino acids. CDR1 SNHLY and CDR2 FYNNEI come from the germline V gene. This sample was taken from a study of CD8+ T cells in alopecia areata. The study, taken as a whole, reports: In scalp and blood during tofacitinib, many expanded lesional clones persisted. Lesional tissue from the scalp (especially in alopecia totalis/universalis) showed higher clonality than normal scalp.

Extraction and reverse transcription of RNA yielded cDNA as the sequencing template. Sequenced by immunoSEQ multiplex PCR; TCRdb stores in-frame clones only, minus some. The sample includes 150,000 to 200,000 clones, around 58% seen only once; the top ten take roughly 12%. Treatment here: oral pan-JAK inhibitor, 5-10 mg twice daily. Sorting of CD4+ and CD8+ T cells was performed on PBMCs. Sequences were derived from CD8+ T cells sorted from blood, sampled at week 24, from a patient treated with tofacitinib. The source is a human donor with alopecia areata. This chain links TRBV2 with TRBJ1-2, with TRBD1 as a possible D gene (5 bases). The CDR3 DNA sequence: TGTGCCAGCAGTGAAGCGGTGGGGCCTAACTATGGCTACACCTTC. Encoded protein: CASSEAVGPNYGYTF.